The clone carrying this TCR beta chain occurred once. The CDR3 length is 15 residues. Trimming left V 3 bases short and J 0 bases short, with 9 bases between. Germline CDR1 and CDR2: LNHDA and SQIVND (reference sequence). The record originates from a study of blood T cell repertoires in COVID-19. Method: immunoSEQ multiplex PCR; TCRdb's copy keeps in-frame clones and lacks some. The sample holds about 180,000 clones; 89% are singletons and the top ten take about 2.2%. The sequence derives from a woman aged 40 to 50 with acute COVID-19. Sample: PBMCs or T cells enriched from blood (not recorded which). The rearrangement links TRBV19 to TRBJ1-5, with TRBD1 as a possible D gene (6 bases). The chain's CDR3 is CASSMGHHSNQPQHF. In DNA, the CDR3 is TGTGCCAGTAGTATGGGACACCATAGCAATCAGCCCCAGCATTTT.